The 21 T cell receptor beta chains presented below share a single source sample, sequenced in a study of blood T cell repertoires in COVID-19. Using immunoSEQ multiplex PCR, the repertoire was profiled, and TCRdb retains in-frame clones only, with some absent. The sample contains tens of thousands of clones, 85% to 90% of which appear only once. Sample: peripheral blood. These receptors all stem from a man between 65 and 85 years old with active COVID-19.

The chain is built from TRBV7-9 and TRBJ2-6; 9 bases are shared with TRBD1. The CDR3 runs 18 residues. J lost 2 bases, V lost 7 bases, and 12 bases had no gene match. Germline CDR1 and CDR2: SEHNR and FQNEAQ (reference sequence). The CDR3 reads CASKAWGTGTTGANVLTF. The CDR3 bases are TGTGCCAGCAAAGCATGGGGGACAGGGACGACTGGGGCCAACGTCCTGACTTTC.

V and J are TRBV9 and TRBJ1-5, with D unclear. This CDR3 contains 15 residues. Germline CDR1 reads SGDLS; CDR2 reads YYNGEE. Deletions cut 5 bases from V and 0 bases from J, with 12 bases between. CDR3 coding DNA: TGTGCCAGCAGTCTCGAGCCGAATAGCAATCAGCCCCAGCATTTT. It encodes CASSLEPNSNQPQHF.

This sequence joins TRBV9 and TRBJ1-6; TRBD1 agrees at 8 bases. The germline CDR1 and CDR2 sequences are SGDLS and YYNGEE. The J segment lost 9 bases and the V segment lost 2 bases, leaving 4 bases of the junction unmatched. This CDR3 region has 14 residues. CDR3: CASSVSQGGSPLHF. The CDR3 bases are TGTGCCAGCAGCGTGTCACAGGGGGGTTCACCCCTCCACTTT.

The CDR3 loop reads CASSEKDRDYEQYF. CDR3 DNA: TGTGCCAGCAGTGAAAAGGACAGGGACTACGAGCAGTACTTC. The rearrangement uses TRBV27 and TRBJ2-7; 8 nucleotides line up with TRBD1. Trimming at V came to 5 bases and at J to 3 bases, leaving 6 bases not matched to a gene. Germline V CDR1 and CDR2: MNHEY, SMNVEV (reference sequence). CDR3 length: 14 amino acids.

This chain connects TRBV24-1 to TRBJ2-2; 7 nucleotides match TRBD2. Germline V gene data show CDR1 as KGHDR and CDR2 as SFDVKD. V lost 6 bases to trimming and J lost 3 bases; unmatched junction nucleotides: 6. CDR3 length: 15 residues. CDR3 protein: CATSPSGRDTGELFF. The CDR3 coding sequence is TGTGCCACCAGTCCTTCAGGGAGGGACACCGGGGAGCTGTTTTTT.

The genes are TRBV19 and TRBJ2-4; D gene uncertain. Trimming left V 5 bases short and J 1 base short, with 12 bases between. Per germline, CDR1 LNHDA and CDR2 SQIVND (reference sequence). This CDR3 has 15 residues. CDR3 residues: CASSVTSAAKNIQYF. DNA of the CDR3: TGTGCCAGTAGTGTAACGAGCGCTGCCAAAAACATTCAGTACTTC.

The chain joins TRBV19 to TRBJ1-4; TRBD1 is a possible D gene (6 bases). This CDR3 is 14 amino acids long. The V end lost 5 bases, the J end lost 4 bases, and 11 bases lay between the germline ends. Germline loops: CDR1 LNHDA, CDR2 SQIVND (reference sequence). CDR3 in DNA: TGTGCCAGTAGTTACAGGGCGAATAATGAAAAACTGTTTTTT. It translates to CASSYRANNEKLFF.

This clone has just one count. The J gene is TRBJ2-6, the V gene TRBV30; the match to TRBD1 covers 10 bases. The germline CDR1 and CDR2 sequences are GTSNPN and SVGIG (reference sequence). V dropped 7 bases and J dropped 0; count of bases not matched to a gene: 12. The CDR3 length is 18 residues. CDR3 protein: CASANRGQGFSGANVLTF. The CDR3 DNA is TGTGCCTCAGCAAACCGGGGACAGGGGTTCTCTGGGGCCAACGTCCTGACTTTC.

This clone was picked up one time. This rearrangement joins TRBV21-1 to TRBJ1-2; TRBD1 is the table's D call and was not checked against the DNA. TRBV21-1 corresponds to a pseudogene. The length of the CDR3 is 15 residues. The CDR3 loop is CASTLDDLGVRGYTF. CDR3 coding DNA: TGTGCCAGCACCCTCGACGACTTAGGGGTCCGGGGCTACACCTTC.

The J gene is TRBJ1-1, the V gene TRBV5-4; D is unresolved. The CDR3 covers 15 residues. Trimming pared 4 bases from V and 1 base from J, leaving 14 bases between. Germline-derived CDR1 and CDR2 are SGHNT and YYREEE (reference sequence). The chain's CDR3 is CASSPTREQNTEAFF. The DNA for the CDR3 is TGTGCCAGCAGCCCGACCCGGGAGCAGAACACTGAAGCTTTCTTT. Looking up the rest from reference TRBV5-4 and TRBJ1-1 gives the full variable domain: ETGVTQSPTHLIKTRGQQVTLRCSSQSGHNTVSWYQQALGQGPQFIFQYYREEENGRGNFPPRFSGLQFPNYSSELNVNALELDDSALYLCASSPTREQNTEAFFGQGTRLTVV.

This CDR3 reads CASSLRSYNEQFF. The CDR3 bases are TGCGCCAGCAGCCTACGATCCTACAATGAGCAGTTCTTC. V gene TRBV5-1 combines with J gene TRBJ2-1; D gene uncertain. The CDR3 runs 13 residues. The germline V and J ends were trimmed by 4 bases and 1 base, with 6 bases remaining between them. Per the germline V gene, CDR1 is SGHRS and CDR2 is YFSETQ.

The rearrangement links TRBV6-2 or TRBV6-3 to TRBJ1-6, with 8 bases identical to TRBD1. The CDR3 has 15 residues. From germline, CDR1 is MNHEY and CDR2 SVGEGT. The trim removed 5 bases at V and 7 bases at J, leaving 7 bases unmatched. This CDR3 reads CASSSGQGANSPLHF. As DNA, the CDR3 is TGTGCCAGCAGTAGCGGACAGGGAGCGAATTCACCCCTCCACTTT.

The V and J genes are TRBV9 and TRBJ1-2; 12 bases align to TRBD1. Germline CDR1 SGDLS, CDR2 YYNGEE. CDR3 size: 15 residues. V dropped 5 bases and J dropped 5; count of bases not matched to a gene: 7. The CDR3 region has the DNA TGTGCCAGCAGTCAGGGACAGGGGGCGTATTATGGCTACACCTTC. Its translation is CASSQGQGAYYGYTF.

V and J are TRBV15 and TRBJ1-2, with TRBD1 matching 8 bases. The CDR3 is 15 amino acids. Germline V gives CDR1 LNHNV, CDR2 YYDKDF (reference sequence). V gave up 3 bases and J gave up 2 bases; unmatched junction bases: 5. The DNA for the CDR3 is TGTGCCACCAGCAGGGGCACAGGGGGAAACTATGGCTACACCTTC. Amino acids: CATSRGTGGNYGYTF. The complete variable domain, with remaining parts taken from reference TRBV15 and TRBJ1-2, reads DAMVIQNPRYQVTQFGKPVTLSCSQTLNHNVMYWYQQKSSQAPKLLFHYYDKDFNNEADTPDNFQSRRPNTSFCFLDIRSPGLGDTAMYLCATSRGTGGNYGYTFGSGTRLTVV.

V and J are TRBV6-2 or TRBV6-3 and TRBJ1-5; D may be TRBD1 (6 bases). The CDR3 runs to 14 residues. Germline CDR1 MNHEY, CDR2 SVGEGT. Trimming took 4 bases from V and 3 from J, leaving 10 bases between them. CDR3 amino acids: CASSSTGTNQPQHF. CDR3 nucleotide sequence: TGTGCCAGCAGTTCTACAGGGACCAATCAGCCCCAGCATTTT.

V usage is TRBV4-3 and J usage is TRBJ2-3, with TRBD2 matching 8 bases. Germline-derived CDR1 and CDR2 are LGHNA and YSLEER. CDR3 length: 15 amino acids. V gave up 1 base and J gave up 7 bases; unmatched junction bases: 7. The CDR3 here is CASSQGGGLVNTQYF. The CDR3 DNA reads as TGCGCCAGCAGCCAAGGAGGGGGACTAGTTAATACGCAGTATTTT.

In DNA form, the CDR3 reads TGTGCCAGCTCACCGACGGGACAGGTAAGCTCCTACGAGCAGTACTTC. Translated: CASSPTGQVSSYEQYF. The rearrangement uses TRBV18 and TRBJ2-7, with 8 bases aligning to TRBD1. V dropped 3 bases and J dropped 0; count of bases not matched to a gene: 7. Germline CDR1 is KGHSH and CDR2 is LQKENI. The CDR3 totals 16 residues.

The chain combines TRBV6-1 with TRBJ1-2, with D possibly TRBD1 on 5 matching bases. The CDR3 has 14 amino acids. V lost 2 bases to trimming and J lost 4 bases, with 11 bases between them. Germline loops: CDR1 MNHNS, CDR2 SASEGT. CDR3 loop: CASSESGGSYGYTF. The CDR3 bases are TGTGCCAGCAGTGAATCGGGGGGGAGCTATGGCTACACCTTC.

The chain couples TRBV4-3 to TRBJ1-4; 7 nucleotides align to TRBD1. CDR1 LGHNA and CDR2 YSLEER come from the germline V gene. The junction had 7 bases not matched to a gene; V was cut back by 1 base and J by 8 bases. CDR3 length: 15 residues. CDR3 in amino acids: CASSQGPAGGEKLFF. The CDR3 nucleotides read TGCGCCAGCAGCCAAGGGCCGGCAGGGGGGGAAAAACTGTTTTTT.

The V gene is TRBV5-6, the J gene TRBJ1-5; the match to TRBD1 covers 10 bases. The CDR3 covers 16 residues. V lost 2 bases to trimming and J lost 5 bases; unmatched junction nucleotides: 7. Germline V gene sequence: CDR1 SGHDT, CDR2 YYEEEE. CDR3 in DNA: TGTGCCAGCAGCTTTTTAGGGACAGGGGACGATCAGCCCCAGCATTTT. It specifies CASSFLGTGDDQPQHF.

This chain joins TRBV4-3 and TRBJ2-3, with 10 bases lining up with TRBD2. The CDR3 runs to 16 residues. The J segment lost 7 bases and the V segment lost 0 bases, leaving 7 bases of the junction unmatched. CDR1 and CDR2 from the germline V gene are LGHNA and YSLEER. The CDR3 sequence is CASSQDIAGGGNTQYF. The CDR3 DNA follows: TGCGCCAGCAGCCAAGATATAGCGGGGGGCGGGAATACGCAGTATTTT.